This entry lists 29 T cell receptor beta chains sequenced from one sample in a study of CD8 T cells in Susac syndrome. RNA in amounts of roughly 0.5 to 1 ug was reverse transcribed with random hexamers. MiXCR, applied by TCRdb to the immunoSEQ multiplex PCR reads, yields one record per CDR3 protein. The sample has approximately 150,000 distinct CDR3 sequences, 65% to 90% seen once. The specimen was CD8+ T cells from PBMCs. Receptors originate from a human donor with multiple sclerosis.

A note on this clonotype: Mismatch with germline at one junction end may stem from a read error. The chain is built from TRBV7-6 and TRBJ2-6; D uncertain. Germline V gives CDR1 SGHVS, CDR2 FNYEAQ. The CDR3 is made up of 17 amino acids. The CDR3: CASSLGMEGTGANVLTF. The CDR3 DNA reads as TGTGCTAGCAGCTTAGGCATGGAAGGGACTGGGGCCAACGTCCTGACTTTC.

CDR3 sequence reads: CASSLWTAYEQYF. For the CDR3, the DNA is TGTGCCAGCAGCTTGTGGACAGCCTACGAGCAGTACTTC. This rearrangement joins TRBV5-6 to TRBJ2-7, with D possibly matching TRBD1 (6 bases). The CDR3 totals 13 residues. The V end was cut by 1 base, the J end by 2 bases, with 7 bases between. Germline V lookup: CDR1 SGHDT, CDR2 YYEEEE.

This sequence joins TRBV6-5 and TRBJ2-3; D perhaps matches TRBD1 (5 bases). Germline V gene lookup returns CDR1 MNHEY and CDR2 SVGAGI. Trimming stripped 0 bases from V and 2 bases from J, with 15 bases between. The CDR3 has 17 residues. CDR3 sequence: CASSYSETATLTDTQYF. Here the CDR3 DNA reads TGTGCCAGCAGTTACTCTGAGACAGCCACACTCACAGATACGCAGTATTTT.

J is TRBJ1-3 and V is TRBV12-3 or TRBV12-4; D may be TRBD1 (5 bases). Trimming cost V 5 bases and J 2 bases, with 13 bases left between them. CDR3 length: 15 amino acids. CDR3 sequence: CASSLTAPPGNTIYF. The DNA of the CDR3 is TGTGCCAGCAGTCTGACAGCGCCGCCTGGAAACACCATATATTTT.

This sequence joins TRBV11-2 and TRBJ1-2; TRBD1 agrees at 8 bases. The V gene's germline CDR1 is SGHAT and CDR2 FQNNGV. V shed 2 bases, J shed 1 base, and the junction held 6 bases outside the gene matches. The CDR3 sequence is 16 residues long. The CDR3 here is CASSLQAGGYNYGYTF. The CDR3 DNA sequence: TGTGCCAGCAGCTTACAAGCAGGGGGCTATAACTATGGCTACACCTTC.

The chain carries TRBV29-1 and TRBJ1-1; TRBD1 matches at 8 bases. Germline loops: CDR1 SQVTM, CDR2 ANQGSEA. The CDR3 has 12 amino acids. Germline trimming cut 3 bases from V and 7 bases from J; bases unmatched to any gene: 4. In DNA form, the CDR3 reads TGCAGCGTTGAGGGAACAGGGGGTGAAGCTTTCTTT. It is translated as CSVEGTGGEAFF. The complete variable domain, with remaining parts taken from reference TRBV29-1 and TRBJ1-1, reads SAVISQKPSRDICQRGTSLTIQCQVDSQVTMMFWYRQQPGQSLTLIATANQGSEATYESGFVIDKFPISRPNLTFSTLTVSNMSPEDSSIYLCSVEGTGGEAFFGQGTRLTVV.

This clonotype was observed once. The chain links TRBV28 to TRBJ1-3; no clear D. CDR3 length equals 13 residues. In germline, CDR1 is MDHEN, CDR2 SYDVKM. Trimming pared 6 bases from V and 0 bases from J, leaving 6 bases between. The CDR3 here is CASSRNSGNTIYF. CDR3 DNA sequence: TGTGCCAGCAGCCGGAACTCTGGAAACACCATATATTTT.

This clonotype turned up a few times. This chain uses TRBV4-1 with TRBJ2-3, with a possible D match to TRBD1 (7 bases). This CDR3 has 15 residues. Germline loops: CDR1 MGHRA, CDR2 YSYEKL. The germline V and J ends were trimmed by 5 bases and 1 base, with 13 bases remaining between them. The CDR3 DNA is TGCGCCAGCAGCGAGCTCAGGGGGGGCACAGATACGCAGTATTTT. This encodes CASSELRGGTDTQYF.

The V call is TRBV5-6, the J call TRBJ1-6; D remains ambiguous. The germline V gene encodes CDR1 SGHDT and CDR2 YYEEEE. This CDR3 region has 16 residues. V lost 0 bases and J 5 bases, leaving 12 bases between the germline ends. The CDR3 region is CASSLAGGINNSPLHF. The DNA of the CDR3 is TGTGCCAGCAGCTTGGCCGGAGGGATTAATAATTCACCCCTCCACTTT. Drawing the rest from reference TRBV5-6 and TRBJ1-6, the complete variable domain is DAGVTQSPTHLIKTRGQQVTLRCSPKSGHDTVSWYQQALGQGPQFIFQYYEEEERQRGNFPDRFSGHQFPNYSSELNVNALLLGDSALYLCASSLAGGINNSPLHFGNGTRLTVT.

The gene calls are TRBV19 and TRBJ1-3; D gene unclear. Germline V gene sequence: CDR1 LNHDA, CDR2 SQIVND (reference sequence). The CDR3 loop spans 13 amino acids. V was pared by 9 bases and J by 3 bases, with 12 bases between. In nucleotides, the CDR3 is TGTGCCAGCGCGTCGGGGTTTGGAAACACCATATATTTT. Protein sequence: CASASGFGNTIYF.

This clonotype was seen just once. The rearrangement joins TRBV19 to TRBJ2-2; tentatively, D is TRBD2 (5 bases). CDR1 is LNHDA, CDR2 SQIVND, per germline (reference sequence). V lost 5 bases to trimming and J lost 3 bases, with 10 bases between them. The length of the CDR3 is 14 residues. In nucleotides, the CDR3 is TGTGCCAGTAGTTTGGCGGGCCACACCGGGGAGCTGTTTTTT. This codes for CASSLAGHTGELFF.

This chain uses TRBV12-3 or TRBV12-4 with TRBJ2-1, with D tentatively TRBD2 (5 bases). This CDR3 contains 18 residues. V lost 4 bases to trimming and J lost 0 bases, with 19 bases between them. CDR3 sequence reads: CASSSPLGAYSSYNEQFF. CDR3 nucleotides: TGTGCCAGCAGTTCCCCCCTGGGAGCATATAGCTCCTACAATGAGCAGTTCTTC.

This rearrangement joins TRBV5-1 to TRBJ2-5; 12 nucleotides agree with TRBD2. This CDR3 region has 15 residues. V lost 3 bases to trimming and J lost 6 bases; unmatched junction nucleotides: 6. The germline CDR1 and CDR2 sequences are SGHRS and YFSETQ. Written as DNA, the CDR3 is TGCGCCAGCAGCTCTCGACTAGCGGGAGTTAAGACCCAGTACTTC. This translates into CASSSRLAGVKTQYF.

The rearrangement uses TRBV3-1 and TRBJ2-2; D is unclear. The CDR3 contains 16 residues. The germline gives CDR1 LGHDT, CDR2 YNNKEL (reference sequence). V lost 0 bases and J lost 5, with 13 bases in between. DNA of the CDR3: TGTGCCAGCAGCCAAGAAGGGCCTAGGATGACCGGGGAGCTGTTTTTT. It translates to CASSQEGPRMTGELFF. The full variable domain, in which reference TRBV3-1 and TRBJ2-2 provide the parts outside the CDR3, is DTAVSQTPKYLVTQMGNDKSIKCEQNLGHDTMYWYKQDSKKFLKIMFSYNNKELIINETVPNRFSPKSPDKAHLNLHINSLELGDSAVYFCASSQEGPRMTGELFFGEGSRLTVL.

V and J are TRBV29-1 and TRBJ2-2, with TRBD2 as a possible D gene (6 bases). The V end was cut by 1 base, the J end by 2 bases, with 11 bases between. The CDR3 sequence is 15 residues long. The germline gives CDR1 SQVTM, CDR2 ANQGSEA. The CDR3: CSVEAGELNTGELFF. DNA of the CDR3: TGCAGCGTTGAAGCGGGGGAACTTAACACCGGGGAGCTGTTTTTT.

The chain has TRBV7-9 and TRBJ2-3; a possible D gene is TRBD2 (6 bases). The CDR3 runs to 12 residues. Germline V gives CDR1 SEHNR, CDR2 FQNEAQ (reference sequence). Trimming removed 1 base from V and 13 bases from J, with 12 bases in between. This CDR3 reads CASSLGPGVKYF. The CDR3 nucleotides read TGTGCCAGCAGCTTAGGACCGGGAGTGAAGTATTTT.

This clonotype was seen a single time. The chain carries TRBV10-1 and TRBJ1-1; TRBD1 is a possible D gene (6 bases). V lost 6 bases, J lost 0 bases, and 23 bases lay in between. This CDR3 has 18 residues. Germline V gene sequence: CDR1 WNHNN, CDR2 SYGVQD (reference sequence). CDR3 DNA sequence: TGCGCCAGCAGCAAGAGGGCACCGGGACACCTCATGAACACTGAAGCTTTCTTT. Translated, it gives CASSKRAPGHLMNTEAFF.

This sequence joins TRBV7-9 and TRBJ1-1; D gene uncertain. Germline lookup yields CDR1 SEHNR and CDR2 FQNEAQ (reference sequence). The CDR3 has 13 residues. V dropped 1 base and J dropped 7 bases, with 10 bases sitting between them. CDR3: CASSLEAADEAFF. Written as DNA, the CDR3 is TGTGCCAGCAGCTTAGAGGCGGCAGATGAAGCTTTCTTT. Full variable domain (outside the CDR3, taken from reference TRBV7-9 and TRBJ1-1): DTGVSQNPRHKITKRGQNVTFRCDPISEHNRLYWYRQTLGQGPEFLTYFQNEAQLEKSRLLSDRFSAERPKGSFSTLEIQRTEQGDSAMYLCASSLEAADEAFFGQGTRLTVV.

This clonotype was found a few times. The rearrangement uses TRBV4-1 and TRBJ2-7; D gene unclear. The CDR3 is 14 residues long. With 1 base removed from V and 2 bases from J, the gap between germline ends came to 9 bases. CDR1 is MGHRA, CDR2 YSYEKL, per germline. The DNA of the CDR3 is TGCGCCAGCAGCCAAGCACTCACTACCTACGAGCAGTACTTC. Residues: CASSQALTTYEQYF.

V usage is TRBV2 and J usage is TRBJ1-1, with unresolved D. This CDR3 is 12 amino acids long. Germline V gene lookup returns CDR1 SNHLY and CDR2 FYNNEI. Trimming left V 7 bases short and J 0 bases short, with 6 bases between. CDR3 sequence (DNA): TGTGCCAGCACACCCGTGAACACTGAAGCTTTCTTT. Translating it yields CASTPVNTEAFF.

The CDR3 DNA reads TGTGCCAGCAGCGCCTCCGGGGGGTGGTTAAACTATGGCTACACCTTC. This encodes CASSASGGWLNYGYTF. The gene calls are TRBV9 and TRBJ1-2; possible D gene TRBD1, 5 bases. The CDR3 loop spans 16 amino acids. V was pared by 3 bases and J by 2 bases, with 17 bases between. CDR1 and CDR2 from the germline V gene are SGDLS and YYNGEE.

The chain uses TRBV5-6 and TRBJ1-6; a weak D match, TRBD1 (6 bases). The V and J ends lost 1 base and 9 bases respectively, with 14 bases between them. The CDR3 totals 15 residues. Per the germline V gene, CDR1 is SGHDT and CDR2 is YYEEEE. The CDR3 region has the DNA TGTGCCAGCAGCTTGATGGGGGCTAACCCTTCACCCCTCCACTTT. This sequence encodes CASSLMGANPSPLHF.

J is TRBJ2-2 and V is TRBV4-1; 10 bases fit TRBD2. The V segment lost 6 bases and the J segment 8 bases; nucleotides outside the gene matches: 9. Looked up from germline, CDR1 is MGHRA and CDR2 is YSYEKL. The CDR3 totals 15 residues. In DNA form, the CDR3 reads TGCGCCAGCAGTCTAGCGGGGGCCCCCCGAGGGGAGCTGTTTTTT. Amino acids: CASSLAGAPRGELFF.

CDR3 DNA sequence: TGTGCCAGCAGTCCTACAGGGGACTACGAGCAGTACTTC. Its protein is CASSPTGDYEQYF. The chain carries TRBV28 and TRBJ2-7, with 7 bases lining up with TRBD1. V was clipped by 5 bases and J by 3 bases; unmatched bases: 4. Germline loops: CDR1 MDHEN, CDR2 SYDVKM. The CDR3 runs to 13 residues.

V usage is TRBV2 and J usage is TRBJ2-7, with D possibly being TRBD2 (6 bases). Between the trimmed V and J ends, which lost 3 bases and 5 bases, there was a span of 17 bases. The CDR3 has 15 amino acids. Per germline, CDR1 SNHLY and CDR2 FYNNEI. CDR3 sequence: CASSDPRGMVDEQYF. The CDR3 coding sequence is TGTGCCAGCAGTGATCCTCGGGGGATGGTTGACGAGCAGTACTTC.

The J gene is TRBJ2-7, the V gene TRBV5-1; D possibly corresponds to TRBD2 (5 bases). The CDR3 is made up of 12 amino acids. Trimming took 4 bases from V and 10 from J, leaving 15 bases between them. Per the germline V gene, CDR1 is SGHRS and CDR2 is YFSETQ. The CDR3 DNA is TGCGCCAGCAGCGCCGGGAACGCCGGCCAGTACTTC. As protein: CASSAGNAGQYF.

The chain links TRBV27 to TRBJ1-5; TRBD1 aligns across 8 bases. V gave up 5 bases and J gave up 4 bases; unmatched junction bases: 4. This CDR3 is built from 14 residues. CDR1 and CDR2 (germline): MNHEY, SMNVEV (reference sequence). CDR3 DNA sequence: TGTGCCAGCAGTACCAGGACAGGGAATCAGCCCCAGCATTTT. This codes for CASSTRTGNQPQHF.

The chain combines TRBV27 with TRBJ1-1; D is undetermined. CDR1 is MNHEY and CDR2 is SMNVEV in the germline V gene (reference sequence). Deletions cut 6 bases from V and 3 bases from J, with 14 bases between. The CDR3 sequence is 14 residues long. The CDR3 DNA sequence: TGTGCCAGCAGCCTTTCCTTTGATCACACTGAAGCTTTCTTT. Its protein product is CASSLSFDHTEAFF.

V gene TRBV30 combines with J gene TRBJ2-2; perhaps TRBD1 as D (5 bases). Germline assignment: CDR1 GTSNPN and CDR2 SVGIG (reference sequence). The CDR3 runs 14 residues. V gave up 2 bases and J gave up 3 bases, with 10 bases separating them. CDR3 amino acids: CAWSWGRHTGELFF. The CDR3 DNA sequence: TGTGCCTGGAGTTGGGGCAGACACACCGGGGAGCTGTTTTTT.